This T cell receptor (beta chain) was recorded in a study of spatial heterogeneity in lung cancer. Study summary: Raw-read counts averaged over ten per unique TCR and UMI combination. Study results and limitations: Compared with follow-up, resection was when ubiquitous expanded tumor TCRs appeared in blood more.

V was cut by 7 bases and J by 6 bases, with 10 bases left in between. This CDR3 region has 12 residues. The sample's time point: sample taken at primary tumor resection. Unsorted whole RNA from tumor, nontumor lung or frozen PBMC underwent sequencing. The donors, 72 patients with untreated early-stage non-small cell lung cancer, provided the samples. Each CDR3 protein is one row after TCRdb ran MiXCR on the 5' RACE reads. The table includes about 95,000 distinct CDR3 sequences, roughly 9.5% detected once. This clonotype came up many times. Its specificity is unknown. This specimen was PBMCs, taken at surgery. The rearrangement uses TRBV12-3 or TRBV12-4 and TRBJ2-1, with D unresolved. The source of this sequence is a male donor with early-stage non-small cell lung cancer. CDR3 loop: CASTPPGNEQFF. The CDR3 region has the DNA TGTGCCAGCACCCCGCCGGGCAATGAGCAGTTCTTC.